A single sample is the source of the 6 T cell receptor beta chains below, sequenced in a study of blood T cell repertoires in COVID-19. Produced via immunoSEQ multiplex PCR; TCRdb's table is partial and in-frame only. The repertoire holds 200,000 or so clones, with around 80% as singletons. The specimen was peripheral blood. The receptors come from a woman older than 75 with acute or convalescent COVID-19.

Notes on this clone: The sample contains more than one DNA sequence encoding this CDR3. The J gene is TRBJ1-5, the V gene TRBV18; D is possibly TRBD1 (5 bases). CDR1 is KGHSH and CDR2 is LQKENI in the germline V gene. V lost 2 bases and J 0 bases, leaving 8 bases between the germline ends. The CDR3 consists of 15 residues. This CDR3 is CASSPTGDSNQPQHF. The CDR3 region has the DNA TGTGCCAGCTCACCAACAGGAGATAGCAATCAGCCCCAGCATTTT.

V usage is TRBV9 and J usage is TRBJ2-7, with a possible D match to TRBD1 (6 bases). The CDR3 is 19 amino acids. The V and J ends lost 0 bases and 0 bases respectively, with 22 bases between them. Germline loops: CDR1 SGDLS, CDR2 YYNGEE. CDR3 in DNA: TGTGCCAGCAGCGTAGGGAACCGGCCCAAGGGGGTGTACTCCTACGAGCAGTACTTC. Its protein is CASSVGNRPKGVYSYEQYF.

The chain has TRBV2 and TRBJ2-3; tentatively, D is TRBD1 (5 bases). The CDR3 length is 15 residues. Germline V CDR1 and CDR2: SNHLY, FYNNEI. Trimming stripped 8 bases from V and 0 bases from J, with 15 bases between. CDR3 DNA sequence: TGTGCCAGCGGGGTGACGACAGCTAGCACAGATACGCAGTATTTT. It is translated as CASGVTTASTDTQYF. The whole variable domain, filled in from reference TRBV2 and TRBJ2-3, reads EPEVTQTPSHQVTQMGQEVILRCVPISNHLYFYWYRQILGQKVEFLVSFYNNEISEKSEIFDDQFSVERPDGSNFTLKIRSTKLEDSAMYFCASGVTTASTDTQYFGPGTRLTVL.

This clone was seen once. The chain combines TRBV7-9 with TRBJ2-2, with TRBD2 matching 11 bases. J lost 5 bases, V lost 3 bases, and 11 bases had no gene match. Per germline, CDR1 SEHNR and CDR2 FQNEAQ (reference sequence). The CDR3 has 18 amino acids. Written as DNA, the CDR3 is TGTGCCAGCAGCTTCGGGCCGCTAGCGGGAGGACGGACCGGGGAGCTGTTTTTT. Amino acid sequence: CASSFGPLAGGRTGELFF.

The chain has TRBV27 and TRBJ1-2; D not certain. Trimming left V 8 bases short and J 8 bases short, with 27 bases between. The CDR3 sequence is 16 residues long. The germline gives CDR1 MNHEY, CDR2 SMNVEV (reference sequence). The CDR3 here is CASLPLAGGGINGYTF. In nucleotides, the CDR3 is TGTGCCAGCCTCCCCTTAGCCGGTGGCGGAATAAACGGCTACACCTTC.

The CDR3 region is CAWSQEVILGETQYF. The CDR3 bases are TGTGCCTGGAGTCAGGAGGTGATATTAGGAGAGACCCAGTACTTC. The chain is built from TRBV30 and TRBJ2-5, with D possibly being TRBD2 (5 bases). The V gene's germline CDR1 is GTSNPN and CDR2 SVGIG (reference sequence). The CDR3 spans 15 residues. V was clipped by 2 bases and J by 4 bases, with 17 bases between them.